These T cell receptor beta chains were read from a single sample in a study of T cell clonotyping in hematopoietic cell transplantation. The method was immunoSEQ multiplex PCR; TCRdb's version includes in-frame clones alone and lacks a portion of them. The sample has about 7,000 clones; about 86% are singletons. Specimen: PBMCs, collected 100 days after allogeneic stem cell transplant. The receptors derive from a male patient between 45 and 59 years old who had an allogeneic stem cell transplant from a related donor, so the T cells may come from the graft donor. Some clones in this sample may be carry-over from other donors' samples. Both conserved end residues are part of each CDR3. D genes are given only for firm matches.

j_call d_call v_call cdr3_nt cdr3_aa
TRBJ2-7 NA TRBV29-1 TGCAGCAAAAAGGTCCGGGACGGTGCCTACGAGCAGTACTTC CSKKVRDGAYEQYF
TRBJ2-1 NA TRBV1 TGCACCAGCAGCCAAGATAAGGGGCTAGCGCACCCCTACAATGAGCAGTTCTTC CTSSQDKGLAHPYNEQFF
TRBJ2-2 NA TRBV30 TGTGCCTGGAATTTGGGTACGACCGGGGAGCTGTTTTTT CAWNLGTTGELFF
TRBJ1-5 NA TRBV5-7 TGTGCCAGCAGCTTGAGCGGGGCGGATCAGCCCCAGCATTTT CASSLSGADQPQHF
TRBJ2-7 NA TRBV5-1 TGCGCCAGCAGCTGGGGAATGGGAGAGCAGTACTTC CASSWGMGEQYF
TRBJ1-2 NA TRBV11-2 TGTGCCAGCAGCGCCGGTCTTAACTATGGCTACACCTTC CASSAGLNYGYTF
TRBJ1-2 NA TRBV5-4 TGTGCCAGCAGCCTCCCCAGCTCCTATGGCTACACCTTC CASSLPSSYGYTF
TRBJ2-7 TRBD2 TRBV5-6 TGTGCCAGCGCCCCGGGACTAGCCTACGAGCAGTACTTC CASAPGLAYEQYF
TRBJ2-5 TRBD2 TRBV9 TGTGCCAGCAGCCCTGGAATGGGAGGGCGGGAAGAGACCCAGTACTTC CASSPGMGGREETQYF
TRBJ2-7 NA TRBV28 TGTGCCAGCAGGCCGGGGGGCCTGGGGTACGAGCAGTACTTC CASRPGGLGYEQYF